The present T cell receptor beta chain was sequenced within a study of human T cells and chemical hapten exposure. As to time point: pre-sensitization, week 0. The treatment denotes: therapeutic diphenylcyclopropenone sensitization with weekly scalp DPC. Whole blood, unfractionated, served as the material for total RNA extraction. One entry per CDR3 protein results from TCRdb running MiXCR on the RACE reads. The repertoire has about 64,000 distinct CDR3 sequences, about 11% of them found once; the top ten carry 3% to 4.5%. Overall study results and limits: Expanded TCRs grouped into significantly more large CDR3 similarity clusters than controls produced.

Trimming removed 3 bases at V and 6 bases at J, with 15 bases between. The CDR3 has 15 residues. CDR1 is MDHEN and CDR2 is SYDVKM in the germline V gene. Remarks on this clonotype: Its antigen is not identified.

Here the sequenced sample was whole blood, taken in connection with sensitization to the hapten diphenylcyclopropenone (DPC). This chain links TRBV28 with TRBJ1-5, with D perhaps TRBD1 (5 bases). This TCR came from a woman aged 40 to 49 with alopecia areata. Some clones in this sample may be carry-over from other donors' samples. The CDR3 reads CASSFFISGGQPQHF. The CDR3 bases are TGTGCCAGCAGTTTCTTCATATCTGGGGGTCAGCCCCAGCATTTT.